This TCR beta chain was documented in a study of technical replicates of blood from a handful of donors. Profiled with immunoSEQ multiplex PCR; TCRdb holds only in-frame clones, not every one. The data hold about 100,000 clones, with approximately 94% observed a single time. The CDR3 totals 13 residues. Germline V gives CDR1 MRHNA, CDR2 SNTAGT. Losses at the gene ends were 6 bases for V and 8 bases for J; bases not matched to a gene: 7. Sample: T cells isolated from PBMCs. The chain links TRBV6-4 to TRBJ2-1; 7 bases agree with TRBD2. The sequence was collected from a human donor in good health. The CDR3 region is CASSGGSVDEQFF. CDR3 coding DNA: TGTGCCAGCAGCGGCGGGAGTGTGGATGAGCAGTTCTTC.